This entry lists 16 T cell receptor beta chains sequenced from one sample in a study of monozygotic twins with inflammatory bowel disease. TCRdb reprocessed the 5' RACE reads and reports one entry per CDR3 protein, with no DNA. Its clone listing holds under 200,000 distinct CDR3 sequences. The specimen sequenced was blood. The source is a human donor with ulcerative colitis or Crohn's disease, or a healthy co-twin of an affected twin (not recorded which).

V gene TRBV27 combines with J gene TRBJ2-1; TCRdb names TRBD2, which stays unverified in the absence of DNA. CDR1 and CDR2 (germline): MNHEY, SMNVEV (reference sequence). This CDR3 region has 16 residues. This chain's CDR3 is CASSEASGRTYNEQFF.

This rearrangement joins TRBV14 to TRBJ2-3; TCRdb proposes TRBD2, but this gene call is untestable without DNA. Germline CDR1 SGHDN, CDR2 FVKESK. This CDR3 has 16 residues. The CDR3 here is CASSHRTSGLTDTQYF.

The chain employs TRBV12-3 or TRBV12-4 and TRBJ2-3. This CDR3 spans 12 amino acids. The CDR3 loop reads CASSVYTDTQYF.

The chain uses TRBV12-3 or TRBV12-4 and TRBJ2-5; with no DNA, the TCRdb D assignment of TRBD1 cannot be verified. There are 15 residues in the CDR3. The CDR3 loop reads CASSLMTGGGETQYF.

The rearrangement uses TRBV28 and TRBJ2-5; the D gene TCRdb calls, TRBD2, cannot be checked with no DNA. The CDR3 consists of 16 residues. From germline, CDR1 is MDHEN and CDR2 SYDVKM. CDR3 in amino acids: CASSPRLTSVQETQYF.

The genes are TRBV5-1 and TRBJ1-2; as DNA is missing, the TRBD1 call by TCRdb cannot be tested. Germline V lookup: CDR1 SGHRS, CDR2 YFSETQ. The CDR3 has 18 residues. This CDR3 is CASSFFAQNRVTGYGYTF. Full variable domain (outside the CDR3, taken from reference TRBV5-1 and TRBJ1-2): KAGVTQTPRYLIKTRGQQVTLSCSPISGHRSVSWYQQTPGQGLQFLFEYFSETQRNKGNFPGRFSGRQFSNSRSEMNVSTLELGDSALYLCASSFFAQNRVTGYGYTFGSGTRLTVV.

The V call is TRBV27, the J call TRBJ2-1; TCRdb names TRBD2, which stays unverified in the absence of DNA. The CDR3 extends over 16 amino acids. Germline CDR1 is MNHEY and CDR2 is SMNVEV (reference sequence). The CDR3 here is CASSRLAGSSYNEQFF.

The chain joins TRBV7-9 to TRBJ2-3; TCRdb reports TRBD2, a call that lacks DNA to check it against. The CDR3 has 21 amino acids. CDR1 is SEHNR and CDR2 is FQNEAQ in the germline V gene (reference sequence). This CDR3 is CASSLNPWEGFTDFTTDTQYF. The variable domain in full, completed from reference TRBV7-9 and TRBJ2-3, reads DTGVSQNPRHKITKRGQNVTFRCDPISEHNRLYWYRQTLGQGPEFLTYFQNEAQLEKSRLLSDRFSAERPKGSFSTLEIQRTEQGDSAMYLCASSLNPWEGFTDFTTDTQYFGPGTRLTVL.

The chain carries TRBV29-1 and TRBJ2-2; TCRdb's D call, TRBD1, is unchecked because there is no DNA. There are 15 residues in the CDR3. The V gene's germline CDR1 is SQVTM and CDR2 ANQGSEA. This chain's CDR3 is CSVPRRGHDTGELFF.

The V and J genes are TRBV20-1 and TRBJ2-1; TCRdb's D call, TRBD2, is unchecked because there is no DNA. Germline V gene lookup returns CDR1 DFQATT and CDR2 SNEGSKA (reference sequence). This CDR3 has 16 residues. The CDR3 protein is CSARDEDLGDSREQFF.

V is TRBV6-2 or TRBV6-3 and J is TRBJ1-2; TCRdb picks TRBD1, but there is no DNA to check that call. Germline CDR1 and CDR2: MNHEY and SVGEGT. The CDR3 consists of 15 residues. This CDR3 reads CASSPGGGQDYGYTF.

The chain joins TRBV29-1 to TRBJ2-5; TCRdb designates TRBD2, a call that cannot be tested without DNA. The germline V gene has CDR1 SQVTM and CDR2 ANQGSEA. This CDR3 has 15 amino acids. The CDR3 protein is CSVGRLAEPRETQYF.

The CDR3 sequence is CASSFIRGQGIYEQYF. This sequence joins TRBV27 and TRBJ2-7; the D call of TRBD1 rests on TCRdb alone, since no DNA is present to check it. The CDR3 consists of 16 residues. Per germline, CDR1 MNHEY and CDR2 SMNVEV (reference sequence).

The rearrangement joins TRBV19 to TRBJ2-1; the D call of TRBD1 rests on TCRdb alone, since no DNA is present to check it. The CDR3 sequence is 16 residues long. CDR1 LNHDA and CDR2 SQIVND come from the germline V gene (reference sequence). The CDR3 loop is CASSIGSGPGYNEQFF.

The chain employs TRBV7-9 and TRBJ1-3. The CDR3 extends over 13 amino acids. Germline lookup yields CDR1 SEHNR and CDR2 FQNEAQ (reference sequence). CDR3: CASSLVGGNTIYF.

The J gene is TRBJ1-2, the V gene TRBV5-6; lacking DNA, the TRBD1 call made by TCRdb goes unchecked. Germline V gene sequence: CDR1 SGHDT, CDR2 YYEEEE. The CDR3 runs to 16 residues. CDR3 sequence reads: CASSLVPTGVNYGYTF.